One sample yielded the 25 T cell receptor beta chains listed below, sequenced in a study of blood T cell repertoires in COVID-19. Clones were sequenced by immunoSEQ multiplex PCR, and TCRdb holds only the in-frame ones, with some missing. This table has tens of thousands of clones, 88% appearing once. The sequenced sample was peripheral blood. Receptors originate from a woman aged 70-85 years with acute or convalescent COVID-19.

V is TRBV5-4 and J is TRBJ2-1, with TRBD2 matching 9 bases. CDR1 is SGHNT and CDR2 is YYREEE in the germline V gene (reference sequence). The CDR3 extends over 15 amino acids. Trimming at V came to 3 bases and at J to 3 bases, leaving 4 bases not matched to a gene. CDR3 nucleotide sequence: TGTGCCAGCAGCTGGGCGGGGGGGCTCTACAATGAGCAGTTCTTC. Encoded protein: CASSWAGGLYNEQFF.

V usage is TRBV29-1 and J usage is TRBJ1-3, with D maybe TRBD1 (6 bases). This CDR3 region has 14 residues. Germline CDR1 and CDR2: SQVTM and ANQGSEA. The V end lost 0 bases, the J end lost 2 bases, and 8 bases lay between the germline ends. CDR3 nucleotide sequence: TGCAGCGTTGAAGAGGGGGCGACTGGAAACACCATATATTTT. Translated, it gives CSVEEGATGNTIYF.

This clone has a single count. This CDR3 is CASSYYSGQETQYF. The CDR3 DNA follows: TGTGCCAGCAGTTATTATAGCGGCCAAGAGACCCAGTACTTC. The rearrangement links TRBV6-5 to TRBJ2-5; D might be TRBD2 (6 bases). The length of the CDR3 is 14 residues. In germline, CDR1 is MNHEY, CDR2 SVGAGI. The V and J ends lost 3 bases and 1 base respectively, with 9 bases between them.

CDR3 nucleotides: TGTGCCAGCTATTCAGGGGGCTCTGGAAACACCATATATTTT. Its translation: CASYSGGSGNTIYF. The rearrangement uses TRBV6-5 and TRBJ1-3; 7 bases agree with TRBD1. The CDR3 runs 14 residues. Trimming removed 8 bases from V and 0 bases from J; junction bases left unmatched: 4. Per the germline V gene, CDR1 is MNHEY and CDR2 is SVGAGI.

This clone was seen only a few times. The J gene is TRBJ1-2, the V gene TRBV4-1, with TRBD1 matching over 8 bases. Germline CDR1 is MGHRA and CDR2 is YSYEKL. With 0 bases clipped from V and 8 bases from J, the junction kept 11 bases outside the gene matches. The CDR3 contains 16 residues. The CDR3 is CASSQDRGDRGGGYTF. DNA of the CDR3: TGCGCCAGCAGCCAAGATCGGGGAGACAGGGGCGGAGGCTACACCTTC.

The chain carries TRBV19 and TRBJ2-3; 11 bases map to TRBD2. The CDR3 spans 17 residues. From germline, CDR1 is LNHDA and CDR2 SQIVND (reference sequence). V was clipped by 3 bases and J by 2 bases; unmatched bases: 7. This CDR3 is CASSITASGGITDTQYF. CDR3 nucleotide sequence: TGTGCCAGTAGTATTACGGCTAGCGGGGGGATCACAGATACGCAGTATTTT. The full variable domain, rest sourced from reference TRBV19 and TRBJ2-3, is DGGITQSPKYLFRKEGQNVTLSCEQNLNHDAMYWYRQDPGQGLRLIYYSQIVNDFQKGDIAEGYSVSREKKESFPLTVTSAQKNPTAFYLCASSITASGGITDTQYFGPGTRLTVL.

The chain joins TRBV9 to TRBJ1-2; possibly TRBD1 for D (6 bases). CDR1 and CDR2 (germline): SGDLS, YYNGEE. The CDR3 has 14 amino acids. Trimming took off 5 bases at V and 7 bases at J, with 18 bases between the two ends. The CDR3 DNA is TGTGCCAGCAGTGAACAGACAGGCGGTCGTGGCTACACCTTC. Translating it yields CASSEQTGGRGYTF.

V usage is TRBV2 and J usage is TRBJ1-5; D not certain. Germline CDR1 is SNHLY and CDR2 is FYNNEI. CDR3 length: 15 residues. V was trimmed by 2 bases and J by 0 bases, leaving 8 bases between them. CDR3 sequence: CASSEYYGSNQPQHF. The DNA of the CDR3 is TGTGCCAGCAGTGAATACTACGGTAGCAATCAGCCCCAGCATTTT.

CDR3 region: CAWSVSGAPLNQPQHF. The DNA of the CDR3 is TGTGCCTGGAGCGTCTCTGGGGCTCCCCTTAATCAGCCCCAGCATTTT. The chain is built from TRBV30 and TRBJ1-5, with a tentative D call TRBD1 (5 bases). The CDR3 sequence is 16 residues long. V lost 3 bases and J lost 4, with 19 bases in between. Germline CDR1 and CDR2: GTSNPN and SVGIG (reference sequence).

The chain recombines TRBV5-1 with TRBJ2-7; 8 bases are shared with TRBD1. The CDR3 contains 16 residues. Germline values: CDR1 SGHRS, CDR2 YFSETQ. V dropped 4 bases and J dropped 6; count of bases not matched to a gene: 15. CDR3 in amino acids: CASSPSTGRQGSEQYF. The CDR3 DNA is TGCGCCAGCAGCCCATCTACTGGAAGACAGGGGAGCGAGCAGTACTTC.

The chain couples TRBV24-1 to TRBJ1-4; a weak D match, TRBD1 (6 bases). The CDR3 has 14 amino acids. CDR1 and CDR2 from the germline V gene are KGHDR and SFDVKD. Trimming left V 6 bases short and J 5 bases short, with 12 bases between. CDR3 in amino acids: CATSSGQPNEKLFF. CDR3 DNA sequence: TGTGCCACCAGTTCAGGACAGCCGAATGAAAAACTGTTTTTT.

The CDR3 DNA is TGTGCCAGCAGAGCAACCCCGGGACAGGCGTACAATGAGCAGTTCTTC. Residues: CASRATPGQAYNEQFF. This rearrangement joins TRBV2 to TRBJ2-1, with TRBD1 matching 8 bases. The CDR3 runs to 16 residues. Trimming cost V 6 bases and J 4 bases; bases outside gene matches: 11. Germline values: CDR1 SNHLY, CDR2 FYNNEI.

This clone has a single count. The chain joins TRBV9 to TRBJ2-1; 8 bases align to TRBD2. Germline V gives CDR1 SGDLS, CDR2 YYNGEE. The CDR3 has 14 residues. V trimming: 4 bases; J trimming: 9 bases; junction bases outside the gene matches: 9. The CDR3 is CASSTRREGTEQFF. CDR3 coding DNA: TGTGCCAGCAGCACACGTCGGGAGGGTACTGAGCAGTTCTTC.

The rearrangement links TRBV28 to TRBJ2-7; 9 bases are a match to TRBD2. V shed 2 bases and J 2 bases; nucleotides not matched to a gene: 4. The germline V gene encodes CDR1 MDHEN and CDR2 SYDVKM. The CDR3 has 15 amino acids. The CDR3 nucleotides are TGTGCCAGCAGTTTACCTAGCGGGGCCACCTACGAGCAGTACTTC. Its translation is CASSLPSGATYEQYF.

This chain connects TRBV23-1 to TRBJ1-6; 7 bases map to TRBD1. TRBV23-1 is filed as an ORF, its function uncertain. There are 16 residues in the CDR3. J was trimmed by 6 bases and V by 4 bases; bases with no gene match: 9. This chain's CDR3 is CASSRRRGSSNSPLHF. The CDR3 DNA follows: TGCGCCAGCAGTCGGCGCAGGGGGTCGTCTAATTCACCCCTCCACTTT.

In DNA, the CDR3 is TGTGCCATCAGTGGGATCGGACAGAACACTGAAGCTTTCTTT. It encodes CAISGIGQNTEAFF. The J gene is TRBJ1-1, the V gene TRBV10-3, with D perhaps TRBD1 (5 bases). The CDR3 contains 14 residues. Between the trimmed V and J ends, which lost 4 bases and 1 base, there was a span of 10 bases. Germline CDR1 reads ENHRY; CDR2 reads SYGVKD.

The chain couples TRBV28 to TRBJ1-5, with D possibly being TRBD1 (5 bases). Trimming took 3 bases from V and 2 from J, leaving 11 bases between them. The germline gives CDR1 MDHEN, CDR2 SYDVKM. CDR3 length equals 15 residues. For the CDR3, the DNA is TGTGCCAGCAGTTTTTCCCCACAGGGCAATCAGCCCCAGCATTTT. Translation: CASSFSPQGNQPQHF.

V is TRBV19 and J is TRBJ1-1, with 8 bases fitting TRBD1. The CDR3 sequence is 15 residues long. The trim removed 5 bases at V and 4 bases at J, leaving 9 bases unmatched. The germline CDR1 and CDR2 sequences are LNHDA and SQIVND (reference sequence). The CDR3 reads CASSSPPGGTTEAFF. CDR3 in DNA: TGTGCCAGTAGTTCCCCACCAGGGGGCACCACTGAAGCTTTCTTT.

The chain couples TRBV11-2 to TRBJ2-7; TRBD1 matches 10 bases. CDR3 length: 14 amino acids. V trimming: 1 base; J trimming: 5 bases; junction bases outside the gene matches: 2. CDR1 and CDR2 from the germline V gene are SGHAT and FQNNGV. The CDR3 nucleotides read TGTGCCAGCAGCTTAGTCGGGACAGGGGACGAGCAGTACTTC. Amino acid sequence: CASSLVGTGDEQYF.

The chain has TRBV27 and TRBJ2-3; 14 positions match TRBD2. J was trimmed by 4 bases and V by 4 bases; bases with no gene match: 7. In germline, CDR1 is MNHEY, CDR2 SMNVEV (reference sequence). The CDR3 covers 17 residues. The CDR3 coding sequence is TGTGCCAGCAGTTACGCCGGGACTAGCGGGGGCGCAGATACGCAGTATTTT. It yields the protein CASSYAGTSGGADTQYF.

V usage is TRBV9 and J usage is TRBJ2-1; weak D call: TRBD2 (6 bases). CDR1 and CDR2 from the germline V gene are SGDLS and YYNGEE. The CDR3 is 15 amino acids. V lost 0 bases and J 3 bases, leaving 10 bases between the germline ends. CDR3 DNA sequence: TGTGCCAGCAGCGTAGAACGGGAGCTCTACAATGAGCAGTTCTTC. This sequence encodes CASSVERELYNEQFF. Complete variable domain (other parts from reference TRBV9 and TRBJ2-1): DSGVTQTPKHLITATGQRVTLRCSPRSGDLSVYWYQQSLDQGLQFLIQYYNGEERAKGNILERFSAQQFPDLHSELNLSSLELGDSALYFCASSVERELYNEQFFGPGTRLTVL.

The chain couples TRBV5-4 to TRBJ2-7, with 12 bases identical to TRBD2. The J segment lost 2 bases and the V segment lost 4 bases, leaving 1 base of the junction unmatched. Germline CDR1 reads SGHNT; CDR2 reads YYREEE (reference sequence). CDR3 length: 14 amino acids. CDR3 sequence (DNA): TGTGCCAGCAGCCCTAGCGGGGGGGCCTACGAGCAGTACTTC. Translating it yields CASSPSGGAYEQYF.

The chain links TRBV5-6 to TRBJ2-2; D perhaps matches TRBD2 (6 bases). V dropped 4 bases and J dropped 1 base, with 11 bases sitting between them. The V gene's germline CDR1 is SGHDT and CDR2 YYEEEE. The CDR3 consists of 15 residues. The CDR3 loop is CASSLGGQNTGELFF. The CDR3 region has the DNA TGTGCCAGCAGCCTGGGAGGACAGAACACCGGGGAGCTGTTTTTT.

V is TRBV5-4 and J is TRBJ1-5; 9 bases are shared with TRBD1. CDR3 length equals 16 residues. J was trimmed by 1 base and V by 0 bases; bases with no gene match: 2. The germline V gene encodes CDR1 SGHNT and CDR2 YYREEE (reference sequence). The CDR3 spells CASSLGGTGSNQPQHF. CDR3 DNA sequence: TGTGCCAGCAGCTTGGGGGGGACAGGGAGCAATCAGCCCCAGCATTTT.

The genes are TRBV21-1 and TRBJ1-2; the table calls TRBD1, which could not be checked here. TRBV21-1 is labeled a pseudogene. CDR3 length: 19 amino acids. CDR3: CASSEIKLQGATCNYGYTF. CDR3 nucleotide sequence: TGTGCCAGCAGCGAAATCAAGCTCCAAGGGGCAACCTGTAACTATGGCTACACCTTC.